The 30 T cell receptor beta chains below were found in one sample sequenced in a study of neurological immune-mediated disorders. TCRdb reprocessed the 5' RACE reads with MiXCR, giving one entry per CDR3 protein. The sample holds about 41,000 distinct CDR3 sequences; 2.5% are singletons and the top ten take approximately 12%. Sequenced: PBMCs. These receptors all come from a man aged 25 to 40 with multiple sclerosis.

Ten or more counts support this clonotype. V is TRBV5-5 and J is TRBJ2-4, with TRBD1 as a possible D gene (5 bases). Germline V gives CDR1 SGHKS, CDR2 YYEKEE (reference sequence). The V end lost 3 bases, the J end lost 7 bases, and 11 bases lay between the germline ends. There are 13 residues in the CDR3. CDR3 residues: CASSSPRVNIQYF. CDR3 bases: TGTGCCAGCAGCTCACCCAGGGTGAACATTCAGTACTTC.

There are many counts of this clonotype. The rearrangement joins TRBV20-1 to TRBJ1-1; no clear D gene. This CDR3 comprises 15 residues. Trimming took off 6 bases at V and 0 bases at J, with 17 bases between the two ends. Germline-derived CDR1 and CDR2 are DFQATT and SNEGSKA (reference sequence). The CDR3: CSARDSGQLNTEAFF. In DNA, the CDR3 is TGCAGTGCAAGGGATTCCGGGCAGCTGAACACTGAAGCTTTCTTT.

This clonotype has ten or more counts. This rearrangement joins TRBV7-9 to TRBJ2-2, with D possibly being TRBD1 or TRBD2 (5 bases each). V shed 1 base and J shed 1 base, with 10 bases lying between them. CDR3 length: 16 residues. The V gene's germline CDR1 is SEHNR and CDR2 FQNEAQ (reference sequence). The CDR3 DNA reads as TGTGCCAGCAGCTTAGACGGGACCCTGAACACCGGGGAGCTGTTTTTT. Amino acid sequence: CASSLDGTLNTGELFF.

This clonotype was detected ten times or more. This chain uses TRBV29-1 with TRBJ2-4, with 7 bases that match TRBD2. The CDR3 has 16 residues. The V and J ends lost 2 bases and 7 bases, in that order; junction bases with no gene match: 14. Germline V gives CDR1 SQVTM, CDR2 ANQGSEA. CDR3 nucleotide sequence: TGCAGCGTTGAAAAAGTGGCCGGAGCGGGATTCAACATTCAGTACTTC. As protein: CSVEKVAGAGFNIQYF.

This clonotype was found a few times. One base away lies a much larger clone, so this may be a sequencing read error. This chain links TRBV9 with TRBJ2-4; maybe TRBD2 (5 bases). The CDR3 sequence is 14 residues long. Germline CDR1 reads SGDLS; CDR2 reads YYNGEE. This CDR3 is CASSGASIQKIQYF. DNA for the CDR3: TGTGCCAGCAGCGGGGCTAGCATCCAAAAAATTCAGTACTTC.

This clonotype was observed many times. The chain combines TRBV11-2 with TRBJ2-5; the D gene is possibly TRBD2 (5 bases). The germline CDR1 and CDR2 sequences are SGHAT and FQNNGV. There are 14 residues in the CDR3. V lost 7 bases, J lost 4 bases, and 16 bases lay in between. In DNA form, the CDR3 reads TGTGCCAGCAAAGGAGCGGACCGGCGAGAGACCCAGTACTTC. This sequence encodes CASKGADRRETQYF.

This clonotype was detected many times. V is TRBV5-1 and J is TRBJ1-4; D not resolved. The CDR3 spans 13 residues. Trimming pared 0 bases from V and 6 bases from J, leaving 6 bases between. Germline values: CDR1 SGHRS, CDR2 YFSETQ. The CDR3 DNA reads TGCGCCAGCAGCTTGGGACTGGATGAAAAACTGTTTTTT. It specifies CASSLGLDEKLFF.

The table lists this clonotype with many counts. J is TRBJ2-7 and V is TRBV7-9, with D perhaps matching TRBD2 (5 bases). The CDR3 sequence is 11 residues long. V lost 5 bases to trimming and J lost 6 bases, with 8 bases between them. Germline V gene sequence: CDR1 SEHNR, CDR2 FQNEAQ (reference sequence). In DNA, the CDR3 is TGTGCCAGCAGCACTAGTTCCGAGCAGTACTTC. Translating gives CASSTSSEQYF.

This clonotype was observed many times. The gene calls are TRBV7-2 and TRBJ2-7, with D possibly TRBD2 on 5 matching bases. The V end lost 6 bases, the J end lost 4 bases, and 10 bases lay between the germline ends. The CDR3 sequence is 12 residues long. Germline lookup yields CDR1 SGHTA and CDR2 FQGNSA. The CDR3, as DNA: TGTGCCAGCAGGGAGGCAGGTTACGAGCAGTACTTC. This translates into CASREAGYEQYF.

The table lists this clonotype with many counts. The chain joins TRBV5-1 to TRBJ2-6; D perhaps matches TRBD1 (6 bases). CDR3 length equals 16 residues. Trimming removed 4 bases at V and 0 bases at J, with 11 bases between. Per the germline V gene, CDR1 is SGHRS and CDR2 is YFSETQ. The CDR3 DNA reads as TGCGCCAGCAGCGGACAGTTTGACTCTGGGGCCAACGTCCTGACTTTC. Its translation is CASSGQFDSGANVLTF.

This clonotype has at least ten counts. The chain joins TRBV20-1 to TRBJ2-3; TRBD2 matches at 11 bases. The CDR3 is 16 amino acids. The germline V gene encodes CDR1 DFQATT and CDR2 SNEGSKA (reference sequence). The junction had 5 bases not matched to a gene; V was cut back by 3 bases and J by 0 bases. The CDR3 nucleotides are TGCAGTGCTAGCGGGACTAGCGGTTCTAGCACAGATACGCAGTATTTT. This encodes CSASGTSGSSTDTQYF.

This clonotype was seen at least ten times. The chain recombines TRBV6-5 with TRBJ2-6; D is possibly TRBD1 (6 bases). The CDR3 loop spans 19 amino acids. Germline CDR1 reads MNHEY; CDR2 reads SVGAGI. The V gene lost 0 bases and the J gene lost 0 bases, with 15 bases spanning the gap. CDR3 sequence reads: CASSYSPQGSRSGANVLTF. The CDR3 bases are TGTGCCAGCAGTTACTCTCCCCAGGGGTCCCGCTCTGGGGCCAACGTCCTGACTTTC.

This clonotype was counted at least ten times. The chain carries TRBV20-1 and TRBJ2-7; 7 bases fit TRBD2. The CDR3 is 14 residues long. V trimming: 5 bases; J trimming: 2 bases; junction bases outside the gene matches: 9. Germline CDR1 and CDR2: DFQATT and SNEGSKA (reference sequence). The CDR3 bases are TGCAGTGCTTCCGTCGTGGCGGGAGCCTACGAGCAGTACTTC. Encoded protein: CSASVVAGAYEQYF.

This clonotype was observed at least ten times. The chain employs TRBV3-1 and TRBJ1-2; D remains ambiguous. V was shortened by 1 base and J by 8 bases, with 8 bases between the two germline ends. This CDR3 has 12 residues. From germline, CDR1 is LGHDT and CDR2 YNNKEL (reference sequence). CDR3 coding DNA: TGTGCCAGCAGCCAAGCCGAGGGAGGCTACACCTTC. Translated: CASSQAEGGYTF.

This clonotype appeared many times. The V call is TRBV19, the J call TRBJ1-5; perhaps TRBD1 as D (6 bases). Germline V gene data show CDR1 as LNHDA and CDR2 as SQIVND (reference sequence). V was shortened by 7 bases and J by 4 bases, with 8 bases between the two germline ends. The CDR3 is made up of 12 amino acids. The CDR3 region has the DNA TGTGCCAGTACTCAGGGGAATCAGCCCCAGCATTTT. This encodes CASTQGNQPQHF.

This clonotype was seen ten or more times. The rearrangement uses TRBV20-1 and TRBJ1-2, with unresolved D. Germline V gives CDR1 DFQATT, CDR2 SNEGSKA (reference sequence). This CDR3 region has 12 residues. V lost 0 bases, J lost 7 bases, and 9 bases lay in between. The CDR3 DNA sequence: TGCAGTGCTAGAGATCATGGGCGTGGCTACACCTTC. It yields the protein CSARDHGRGYTF.

This clonotype occurred many times. CDR3: CASSLTGLGTEAFF. The CDR3 DNA is TGTGCCAGCAGCTTGACGGGATTGGGCACTGAAGCTTTCTTT. The rearrangement links TRBV5-5 to TRBJ1-1; D is ambiguous. V shed 1 base and J shed 4 bases, with 11 bases lying between them. The CDR3 covers 14 residues. The germline gives CDR1 SGHKS, CDR2 YYEKEE (reference sequence).

This clonotype was seen many times. The chain uses TRBV12-3 or TRBV12-4 and TRBJ2-3; 8 bases fit TRBD1. CDR3 length equals 15 residues. J was trimmed by 6 bases and V by 6 bases; bases with no gene match: 11. Here the CDR3 DNA reads TGTGCCAGCAGCCCTCCTCGGACAGGGTTTGATACGCAGTATTTT. Its protein product is CASSPPRTGFDTQYF.

This clonotype was recorded at least ten times. The CDR3 nucleotides read TGTGCCAGCAAACAAAGCGGGAGCGCCGAGCAGTACTTC. Translation: CASKQSGSAEQYF. V gene TRBV6-2 or TRBV6-3 combines with J gene TRBJ2-7; 8 bases agree with TRBD2. Germline assignment: CDR1 MNHEY and CDR2 SVGEGT. The ends lost 7 bases at V and 6 bases at J; junction bases unmatched: 8. CDR3 size: 13 residues.

The table lists this clonotype with many counts. The gene calls are TRBV20-1 and TRBJ2-3; the D is unclear. This CDR3 contains 14 residues. Germline V gene sequence: CDR1 DFQATT, CDR2 SNEGSKA (reference sequence). The ends were cut back, 1 base at V and 1 base at J, with 9 bases in the middle. The CDR3 DNA reads TGCAGTGCTAGAGTTTGTCGGGGCACAGATACGCAGTATTTT. It specifies CSARVCRGTDTQYF.

This clonotype has more than one count but fewer than ten. The gene calls are TRBV5-1 and TRBJ2-2; D remains unclear. Germline CDR1 reads SGHRS; CDR2 reads YFSETQ. The CDR3 contains 15 residues. With 2 bases removed from V and 3 bases from J, the gap between germline ends came to 11 bases. The chain's CDR3 is CASSLTGLDTGELFF. For the CDR3, the DNA is TGCGCCAGCAGCTTAACGGGTCTAGACACCGGGGAGCTGTTTTTT.

This clonotype occurred many times. The J gene is TRBJ2-7, the V gene TRBV6-5, with 8 positions matching TRBD1. CDR3 size: 15 residues. The J segment lost 5 bases and the V segment lost 0 bases, leaving 6 bases of the junction unmatched. Germline CDR1 MNHEY, CDR2 SVGAGI. In DNA, the CDR3 is TGTGCCAGCAGTTACTCGACAGGGGCCGGTCACGAGCAGTACTTC. It specifies CASSYSTGAGHEQYF.

This clonotype was counted ten times or more. The rearrangement uses TRBV24-1 and TRBJ2-2; D gene uncertain. The CDR3 is made up of 14 amino acids. Germline V gene sequence: CDR1 KGHDR, CDR2 SFDVKD. Trimming shortened V by 0 bases and J by 5 bases, and 6 bases separated the two germline ends. CDR3 in amino acids: CATSDLAGTGELFF. In nucleotides, the CDR3 is TGTGCCACCAGTGATTTGGCCGGGACCGGGGAGCTGTTTTTT.

The table lists this clonotype with many counts. The chain recombines TRBV4-3 with TRBJ2-7; TRBD2 matches at 7 bases. V was pared by 0 bases and J by 3 bases, with 11 bases of the junction left unmatched. The CDR3 is 17 amino acids. The germline gives CDR1 LGHNA, CDR2 YSLEER. The DNA of the CDR3 is TGCGCCAGCAGCCAAGATCATGACGGGAGGAAGTTCTACGAGCAGTACTTC. Encoded protein: CASSQDHDGRKFYEQYF.

This clonotype is medium-sized in the sample. The gene calls are TRBV20-1 and TRBJ2-5; 7 bases agree with TRBD2. There are 14 residues in the CDR3. Germline V gene sequence: CDR1 DFQATT, CDR2 SNEGSKA (reference sequence). V lost 6 bases to trimming and J lost 0 bases; unmatched junction nucleotides: 7. Here the CDR3 reads CSAKAGEDQETQYF. DNA for the CDR3: TGCAGTGCCAAGGCGGGGGAAGACCAAGAGACCCAGTACTTC.

This clonotype was recorded many times. A single base separates this from a much larger clone, so it may be a read error. This chain connects TRBV10-3 to TRBJ2-1, with D perhaps TRBD2 (6 bases). V was shortened by 6 bases and J by 4 bases, with 13 bases between the two germline ends. The CDR3 has 14 amino acids. The germline V gene has CDR1 ENHRY and CDR2 SYGVKD. In nucleotides, the CDR3 is TGTGCCATCAGGGGGGGAAAAGGATACAATGAGCAGTTCTTC. It is translated as CAIRGGKGYNEQFF.

In this sample, this clonotype turned up many times. The rearrangement uses TRBV27 and TRBJ2-3, with 15 bases lining up with TRBD2. From germline, CDR1 is MNHEY and CDR2 SMNVEV (reference sequence). The CDR3 spans 18 residues. After removal of 2 bases from V and 5 bases from J, the junction contained 8 bases not matched to a gene. CDR3 protein: CASSLIGTSGGMVDTQYF. The CDR3 bases are TGTGCCAGCAGTTTAATAGGGACTAGCGGGGGGATGGTAGATACGCAGTATTTT.

This clonotype was picked up many times. J is TRBJ1-2 and V is TRBV20-1; D ambiguous. The CDR3 loop spans 14 amino acids. In germline, CDR1 is DFQATT, CDR2 SNEGSKA (reference sequence). CDR3 region: CRSGEAPANYGYTF. DNA for the CDR3: TGCAGATCCGGGGAAGCCCCAGCTAACTATGGCTACACCTTC.

At least ten counts were recorded for this clonotype. V usage is TRBV7-9 and J usage is TRBJ2-7, with 7 bases aligning to TRBD1. Germline V CDR1 and CDR2: SEHNR, FQNEAQ (reference sequence). J lost 0 bases, V lost 6 bases, and 5 bases had no gene match. This CDR3 is 14 amino acids long. The CDR3 DNA follows: TGTGCCAGCAGGGACAGGAGAGACTCCTACGAGCAGTACTTC. This encodes CASRDRRDSYEQYF.

This clonotype was detected many times. This sequence joins TRBV10-3 and TRBJ2-5; the D is unclear. The CDR3 is 13 amino acids. V was cut by 4 bases and J by 2 bases, with 8 bases left in between. Germline lookup yields CDR1 ENHRY and CDR2 SYGVKD. This chain's CDR3 is CAISGGAQETQYF. CDR3 nucleotides: TGTGCCATCAGTGGAGGAGCTCAAGAGACCCAGTACTTC.